The sample holds many counts of the clone carrying this T cell receptor (beta chain). Its antigen remains unknown. The V gene end was trimmed by 7 bases and the J gene end by 2 bases; junction bases not matched to a gene: 5. Germline V gives CDR1 SEHNR, CDR2 FQNEAQ (reference sequence). The CDR3 runs to 15 residues. In the authors' workflow: TCRs per sample had a median of around 100,000 and ranged from about 23,224 to 750,000. In TCRdb, the RACE reads were re-called with MiXCR into one record per CDR3 protein. These V and J calls rely on TCRdb rather than the paper's analysis. The table has around 110,000 distinct CDR3 sequences, 9.5% to 13% seen once. This record belongs to a study of human T cells and chemical hapten exposure. The time point denotes: patch test 1, 2 weeks after DPC sensitization. Treatment here: therapeutic diphenylcyclopropenone sensitization with weekly scalp DPC. From whole blood left unfractionated, total RNA was extracted.

Findings and limits, study-wide: Expanded TCRs created a significantly greater count of big CDR3 similarity clusters than controls did. PT1 expanded TCR counts and patch test score correlated positively.

The material sequenced was whole blood, taken in connection with sensitization to the hapten diphenylcyclopropenone (DPC). V and J are TRBV7-9 and TRBJ2-3, with TRBD2 matching over 11 bases. The receptor was isolated from a woman in her 50s with alopecia areata. Some clones in this sample may be carry-over from other donors' samples. The CDR3 is CASMETSGNTDTQYF. CDR3 in DNA: TGTGCCAGCATGGAGACTAGCGGGAACACAGATACGCAGTATTTT.